This T cell receptor beta chain derives from a study of memory CD4+ T cells and cytomegalovirus serostatus. CDR1 is SGDLS, CDR2 YYNGEE, per germline. With V trimmed by 3 bases and J by 3 bases, 5 bases remained unmatched. This CDR3 is 16 amino acids long. Study outcomes and limitations: CD4+ memory repertoires contained about two fifths of the 164 reported CMV TCRbeta sequences.

Original processing methods: Out-of-frame sequences were removed, leaving about 2.2 million distinct TCRbeta sequences. Sequenced by immunoSEQ multiplex PCR; TCRdb stores in-frame clones only, minus some. V, J and clone size derive from that table, while D and trimming were established from the DNA sequence. Seen here are under 50,000 clones, approximately 74% observed once, and the top ten hold 0.9% to 1.5%. The sort gate was single viable CD3+CD4+CD8-CD45RO+ cells for memory CD4+ T cells. A remark on this clone: Its antigen is not known.

This receptor was obtained from an adult in good health and CMV-seropositive. What was sequenced was memory CD4+ T cells from blood. The rearrangement uses TRBV9 and TRBJ2-2; 10 nucleotides match TRBD2. Here the CDR3 reads CASSARTSGDTGELFF. In DNA, the CDR3 is TGTGCCAGCAGCGCCCGGACTAGCGGCGACACCGGGGAGCTGTTTTTT.